This T cell receptor beta chain was captured in a study of T cells in Graves' hyperthyroidism and ophthalmopathy. This clonotype was seen repeatedly, ten times or more. Amplified TCR beta CDR3 regions derived from RNA transcripts. The HTBI primer set was used in a first-round RT-PCR of the TCR CDR3. TCRdb re-called the multiplex PCR reads with MiXCR, one entry per CDR3 protein. The sample carries roughly 600,000 distinct CDR3 sequences, about 15% recorded once. V lost 4 bases, J lost 3 bases, and 4 bases lay in between. The CDR3 contains 12 residues. Germline V lookup: CDR1 LGHDT, CDR2 YNNKEL (reference sequence).

V gene TRBV3-1 combines with J gene TRBJ2-1; no firm D call. The specimen sequenced was blood. This clonotype was obtained from a woman between 45 and 60 years old with Graves' ophthalmopathy. The DNA for the CDR3 is TGTGCCAGCAGCCGCGTCTACAATGAGCAGTTCTTC. Amino acid sequence: CASSRVYNEQFF.